The following is a TCR beta chain sequence with its context. The antigen is undetermined. The sample is drawn from a study of cytomegalovirus exposure and HLA in healthy donors. The study, taken as a whole, reports: Researchers reported that a few CMV-associated chains were confirmed in vitro as CMV antigen-specific.

PCR was performed using 60 Vbeta and 13 Jbeta primers. The protocol was immunoSEQ multiplex PCR, while the TCRdb copy is restricted to in-frame clones and leaves out a portion. Of under 200,000 clones detected, about 68% appear once; the ten largest clones hold around 1.5%. Healthy bone marrow donors made up the donor group. Germline CDR1 reads MNHEY; CDR2 reads SVGAGI. The J segment lost 0 bases and the V segment lost 6 bases, leaving 3 bases of the junction unmatched. CDR3 length equals 14 residues. Sequencing was performed on PBMCs. The chain is built from TRBV6-5 and TRBJ2-7; 9 bases match TRBD1. This TCR came from a young man in good health and CMV-seronegative. CDR3 nucleotide sequence: TGTGCCAGCAGCTCGGGACAGGGCTCCTACGAGCAGTACTTC. The encoded protein is CASSSGQGSYEQYF.